This passage covers 4 T cell receptor beta chains from one sample sequenced in a study of CD8 T cells in ankylosing spondylitis. No antigens are known for them. TCRdb reprocessed the 5' RACE reads with MiXCR, giving one entry per CDR3 protein. The repertoire holds over 200,000 distinct CDR3 sequences, with 15% to 20% as singletons. Overall study findings and caveats: A motif in TCR beta, a set of eight highly homologous variants, appeared characteristic of ankylosing spondylitis blood.

The specimen was blood, either unsorted or a sorted T cell fraction (not recorded which). These receptors all come from a male donor with ankylosing spondylitis.

This clonotype was counted at least ten times. The chain employs TRBV4-1 and TRBJ2-1, with D possibly being TRBD1 or TRBD2 (5 bases each). CDR1 is MGHRA and CDR2 is YSYEKL in the germline V gene. The V end lost 3 bases, the J end lost 3 bases, and 12 bases lay between the germline ends. The CDR3 length is 15 residues. CDR3 sequence reads: CASSHEGSNYNEQFF. The CDR3 coding sequence is TGCGCCAGCAGCCATGAGGGGTCGAACTACAATGAGCAGTTCTTC.

V usage is TRBV4-2 and J usage is TRBJ2-1; D is unclear. CDR1 and CDR2 (germline): LGHNA, YNFKEQ. V was cut by 0 bases and J by 8 bases, with 11 bases left in between. The CDR3 is 14 amino acids. The CDR3 reads CASSQEPGWDEQFF. Written as DNA, the CDR3 is TGTGCCAGCAGCCAAGAGCCAGGTTGGGATGAGCAGTTCTTC.

This clonotype was found a few times. This rearrangement joins TRBV21-1 to TRBJ1-1. TRBV21-1 is a listed pseudogene. The CDR3 consists of 14 residues. As DNA, the CDR3 is TGTGCCAGCAGCAGAGGGGTTAAGAACACTGAAGCTTTCTTT. It codes for CASSRGVKNTEAFF.

The CDR3 DNA reads TGCGCCAGCAGCCAAGTTGCTAGCGGGAGCTATGAGCAGTTCTTC. Its protein is CASSQVASGSYEQFF. The V and J genes are TRBV4-1 and TRBJ2-1; 10 bases map to TRBD2. Germline V gives CDR1 MGHRA, CDR2 YSYEKL. After removal of 1 base from V and 8 bases from J, the junction contained 5 bases not matched to a gene. CDR3 length: 15 amino acids.